This T cell receptor beta chain derives from a study of OX40 agonist ivuxolimab in advanced cancers. Some clones are missing from TCRdb's copy, which holds only in-frame ones; the method was immunoSEQ multiplex PCR. Among 85,000 to 90,000 clones listed, 80% to 95% were seen once. Germline lookup yields CDR1 SNHLY and CDR2 FYNNEI. The V gene end was trimmed by 11 bases and the J gene end by 4 bases; junction bases not matched to a gene: 5. The CDR3 is 12 amino acids. V usage is TRBV2 and J usage is TRBJ1-1, with 9 bases matching TRBD1. This clonotype was obtained from an adult with an advanced solid tumor such as melanoma, head and neck, liver or kidney cancer. The sample in question was CD4+ or CD8+ T cells sorted from blood, obtained in a trial of the OX40 agonist ivuxolimab. The CDR3 DNA reads TGTGCCGGGGAGACAGGGGGCACTGAAGCTTTCTTT. Residues: CAGETGGTEAFF.